The 8 T cell receptor beta chains in this list originate from one sample, sequenced in a study of control samples from healthy donors and cancer patients. TCRdb's copy holds only in-frame clones and misses some; the assay was immunoSEQ multiplex PCR. The table has 150,000 to 160,000 clones, over 90% seen once. The sample comprised blood. The receptors were gathered from a man aged 50 to 60 in good health.

V and J are TRBV24-1 and TRBJ2-1; D gene ambiguous. With 2 bases removed from V and 4 bases from J, the gap between germline ends came to 5 bases. The length of the CDR3 is 13 residues. Germline-derived CDR1 and CDR2 are KGHDR and SFDVKD. In DNA, the CDR3 is TGTGCCACCAGTGATTCCCCTTACAATGAGCAGTTCTTC. Residues: CATSDSPYNEQFF.

The gene calls are TRBV28 and TRBJ2-7; D gene ambiguous. CDR1 and CDR2 (germline): MDHEN, SYDVKM. The CDR3 has 12 amino acids. V gave up 3 bases and J gave up 3 bases, with 6 bases separating them. CDR3 loop: CASSLAGYEQYF. CDR3 DNA: TGTGCCAGCAGTTTGGCAGGCTACGAGCAGTACTTC.

The chain recombines TRBV24-1 with TRBJ1-2, with D perhaps matching TRBD1 (5 bases). V was shortened by 5 bases and J by 4 bases, with 7 bases between the two germline ends. This CDR3 has 12 residues. Germline V gene sequence: CDR1 KGHDR, CDR2 SFDVKD. CDR3 region: CATSAQGYGYTF. DNA of the CDR3: TGTGCCACCAGTGCCCAGGGCTATGGCTACACCTTC.

The V gene is TRBV7-2, the J gene TRBJ2-5; 7 bases agree with TRBD1. J was trimmed by 2 bases and V by 4 bases; bases with no gene match: 10. Germline V lookup: CDR1 SGHTA, CDR2 FQGNSA. This CDR3 spans 16 amino acids. In DNA, the CDR3 is TGTGCCAGCAGCTCCCAAGCCATGGGACAGCAAGAGACCCAGTACTTC. Its translation is CASSSQAMGQQETQYF.

The chain is built from TRBV3-1 (or the pseudogene TRBV3-2) and TRBJ1-3, with D perhaps matching TRBD1 (5 bases). This CDR3 is 15 amino acids long. Trimming removed 3 bases at V and 4 bases at J, with 13 bases between. Per germline, CDR1 LGHDT and CDR2 YNNKEL (reference sequence). CDR3 in amino acids: CASSQRTTLGNTIYF. CDR3 DNA: TGTGCCAGCAGCCAGAGGACAACCCTCGGAAACACCATATATTTT.

V usage is TRBV3-1 (or the pseudogene TRBV3-2) and J usage is TRBJ2-7, with D perhaps TRBD2 (5 bases). From germline, CDR1 is LGHDT and CDR2 YNNKEL (reference sequence). This CDR3 is 16 amino acids long. V lost 0 bases and J 2 bases, leaving 14 bases between the germline ends. DNA for the CDR3: TGTGCCAGCAGCCAAGAGGTTTCTAGCCTGACCTACGAGCAGTACTTC. It is translated as CASSQEVSSLTYEQYF.

The V call is TRBV28, the J call TRBJ2-5; the match to TRBD2 covers 8 bases. Germline V gene lookup returns CDR1 MDHEN and CDR2 SYDVKM. J was trimmed by 4 bases and V by 6 bases; bases with no gene match: 7. The CDR3 covers 14 residues. The CDR3 here is CASSSTTSAETQYF. CDR3 DNA: TGTGCCAGCAGCTCAACGACTAGCGCAGAGACCCAGTACTTC.

This chain joins TRBV18 and TRBJ1-4; D gene unclear. Trimming pared 2 bases from V and 0 bases from J, leaving 10 bases between. Germline CDR1 and CDR2: KGHSH and LQKENI. This CDR3 is 16 amino acids long. CDR3 sequence: CASSPDQVATNEKLFF. The DNA for the CDR3 is TGTGCCAGCTCACCAGACCAGGTTGCAACTAATGAAAAACTGTTTTTT.